One T cell receptor beta chain is described in this entry. The data were obtained in a study of T-cell reconstitution after alpha-beta-depleted transplantation in children. V was clipped by 2 bases and J by 5 bases, with 12 bases between them. The CDR3 sequence is 14 residues long. Germline V gene data show CDR1 as SGHTA and CDR2 as FQGNSA. Researchers prepared the TCRbeta library using unique molecular identifiers, the study reports. TCRdb re-derived calls from the PCR reads in MiXCR, one entry per CDR3 protein. The table has 250,000 to 400,000 distinct CDR3 sequences, 23% seen once. V usage is TRBV7-2 and J usage is TRBJ1-1; D is unclear. This receptor was taken from a male patient between 5 and 17 years old who had a stem cell transplant for acute lymphoblastic leukemia, so the T cells may come from the graft donor. The sample in question was PBMCs, mostly from graft donor cells, obtained 180 days after TCRalphabeta/CD19-depleted stem cell transplant. CDR3 protein: CASSLWEGGTEAFF. In nucleotides, the CDR3 is TGTGCCAGCAGCTTATGGGAAGGCGGAACTGAAGCTTTCTTT.